Following are 12 T cell receptor beta chains from one sample sequenced in a study of cytomegalovirus exposure and HLA in healthy donors. PCR was performed using 60 Vbeta and 13 Jbeta primers. Assay used: immunoSEQ multiplex PCR; TCRdb lists only in-frame clones, some missing. Among around 230,000 clones, 85% were seen once, and the ten largest hold 0.2% to 0.3%. The sample comprised PBMCs. The receptors come from a girl aged 2-10 years in good health and CMV-seronegative.

V gene TRBV9 combines with J gene TRBJ2-2; D remains unclear. The CDR3 has 14 residues. Trimming cost V 1 base and J 5 bases, with 9 bases left between them. From germline, CDR1 is SGDLS and CDR2 YYNGEE. CDR3 sequence reads: CASSVYGTTGELFF. CDR3 nucleotide sequence: TGTGCCAGCAGCGTATACGGTACTACCGGGGAGCTGTTTTTT. Full variable domain (missing parts from reference TRBV9 and TRBJ2-2): DSGVTQTPKHLITATGQRVTLRCSPRSGDLSVYWYQQSLDQGLQFLIQYYNGEERAKGNILERFSAQQFPDLHSELNLSSLELGDSALYFCASSVYGTTGELFFGEGSRLTVL.

V is TRBV6-5 and J is TRBJ2-3; D not resolved. Germline-derived CDR1 and CDR2 are MNHEY and SVGAGI. V was cut by 5 bases and J by 2 bases, with 14 bases left in between. This CDR3 spans 15 amino acids. CDR3: CASSRGLRDTDTQYF. CDR3 nucleotide sequence: TGTGCCAGCAGTCGAGGTCTGCGAGACACAGATACGCAGTATTTT.

The chain carries TRBV6-1 and TRBJ2-1, with unresolved D. The V gene lost 2 bases and the J gene lost 3 bases, with 11 bases spanning the gap. In germline, CDR1 is MNHNS, CDR2 SASEGT. This CDR3 is 15 amino acids long. The CDR3 coding sequence is TGTGCCAGCAGTGAATCGGGTCGTAGCTACAATGAGCAGTTCTTC. Translation gives CASSESGRSYNEQFF.

The rearrangement uses TRBV2 and TRBJ2-7; 8 bases fit TRBD1. Germline V lookup: CDR1 SNHLY, CDR2 FYNNEI. Germline trimming cut 2 bases from V and 0 bases from J; bases unmatched to any gene: 21. The CDR3 has 21 residues. CDR3 protein: CASSERIRGRTLAFSSYEQYF. The CDR3 region has the DNA TGTGCCAGCAGTGAACGAATCAGGGGGCGGACGCTAGCGTTTAGCTCCTACGAGCAGTACTTC.

The table lists this clone with a count of one. The rearrangement joins TRBV5-1 to TRBJ2-1; a weak D match, TRBD2 (6 bases). Germline V gene lookup returns CDR1 SGHRS and CDR2 YFSETQ. Between the trimmed V and J ends, which lost 3 bases and 0 bases, there was a span of 13 bases. The CDR3 contains 16 residues. CDR3 coding DNA: TGCGCCAGCAGCTCTGGAGGGGTCCCCTCCTACAATGAGCAGTTCTTC. This translates into CASSSGGVPSYNEQFF.

The gene calls are TRBV14 and TRBJ2-7; possible D gene TRBD2, 5 bases. Germline V gene lookup returns CDR1 SGHDN and CDR2 FVKESK. The CDR3 totals 12 residues. Trimming removed 6 bases at V and 0 bases at J, with 6 bases between. This CDR3 reads CASRDFSYEQYF. In DNA form, the CDR3 reads TGTGCCAGCAGGGACTTCTCCTACGAGCAGTACTTC.

A few counts support this clone. The chain couples TRBV6-1 to TRBJ1-5; maybe TRBD1 (6 bases). Germline V gene lookup returns CDR1 MNHNS and CDR2 SASEGT. This CDR3 comprises 15 residues. Deletions cut 6 bases from V and 3 bases from J, with 15 bases between. Here the CDR3 reads CASRQGYNYNQPQHF. Written as DNA, the CDR3 is TGTGCCAGCAGACAGGGCTACAACTACAATCAGCCCCAGCATTTT.

In DNA, the CDR3 is TGTGCCAGTAGTTTTGGGCCGACAGGGGGGAATTCACCCCTCCACTTT. This gives the protein CASSFGPTGGNSPLHF. The chain employs TRBV19 and TRBJ1-6, with 9 positions matching TRBD1. This CDR3 is built from 16 residues. The germline V gene encodes CDR1 LNHDA and CDR2 SQIVND (reference sequence). The junction had 9 bases not matched to a gene; V was cut back by 5 bases and J by 7 bases.

The genes are TRBV2 and TRBJ2-3; 7 positions match TRBD1. CDR1 and CDR2 (germline): SNHLY, FYNNEI. CDR3 length: 15 amino acids. V trimming: 10 bases; J trimming: 4 bases; junction bases outside the gene matches: 14. CDR3 amino acids: CATLWGQQLSDTQYF. In nucleotides, the CDR3 is TGTGCCACCCTGTGGGGACAGCAGCTATCAGATACGCAGTATTTT.

The chain is built from TRBV5-1 and TRBJ1-3; TRBD1 is a possible D gene (6 bases). The V gene lost 4 bases and the J gene lost 0 bases, with 11 bases spanning the gap. The CDR3 extends over 15 amino acids. Germline V lookup: CDR1 SGHRS, CDR2 YFSETQ. CDR3 in DNA: TGCGCCAGCAGCCTGCAAGGGGGCTCTGGAAACACCATATATTTT. As protein: CASSLQGGSGNTIYF. The full variable domain, rest sourced from reference TRBV5-1 and TRBJ1-3, is KAGVTQTPRYLIKTRGQQVTLSCSPISGHRSVSWYQQTPGQGLQFLFEYFSETQRNKGNFPGRFSGRQFSNSRSEMNVSTLELGDSALYLCASSLQGGSGNTIYFGEGSWLTVV.

The chain has TRBV7-6 and TRBJ1-3, with 7 bases matching TRBD1. CDR1 is SGHVS, CDR2 FNYEAQ, per germline. The length of the CDR3 is 15 residues. V trimming: 2 bases; J trimming: 3 bases; junction bases outside the gene matches: 4. The CDR3 loop reads CASSLRGLGGNTIYF. In nucleotides, the CDR3 is TGTGCCAGCAGCTTAAGGGGGCTAGGTGGAAACACCATATATTTT.

J is TRBJ1-3 and V is TRBV6-5; D is perhaps TRBD1 (5 bases). V lost 4 bases and J lost 0, with 13 bases in between. The CDR3 runs to 16 residues. The germline V gene has CDR1 MNHEY and CDR2 SVGAGI. CDR3 residues: CASSSSGRHSGNTIYF. CDR3 nucleotide sequence: TGTGCCAGCAGTTCCTCAGGGAGGCACTCTGGAAACACCATATATTTT.